These T cell receptor beta chains were read from a single sample in a study of T cells expressing NK-cell markers. TCRdb re-called the 5' RACE reads; one entry per CDR3 protein, DNA not given. This repertoire includes 120,000 to 150,000 distinct CDR3 sequences. The sequencing sample was made of blood T cells: a sorted CD56 or NKG2C T cell subset, CD4+ or CD8+ T cells, or bulk PBMC T cells (not recorded which). Every receptor here comes from a man in his late teens or twenties in good health. Both conserved end residues are part of each CDR3. The listing skips clone size in some rows; elsewhere it reads once, few, many or a size class.

CDR3aa	abundance	v_gene	j_gene
CAWTTGTGPNGELFF	-	TRBV30	TRBJ2-2
CSVGSQTYGYTF	-	TRBV29-1	TRBJ1-2
CASSTRAAGDEQYF	-	TRBV6-1	TRBJ2-7
CASSPVPGQGAPNEQFF	-	TRBV11-3	TRBJ2-1
CASSQVALYNEQFF	-	TRBV4-1	TRBJ2-1
CASSLTGIEKLFF	-	TRBV27	TRBJ1-4
CATRWEGSYNEQFF	-	TRBV19	TRBJ2-1
CASSPPGASGLSNEQFF	-	TRBV12-3/TRBV12-4	TRBJ2-1
CASSKELAGVLFF	-	TRBV19	TRBJ2-1
CASSFNRFDNEQFF	-	TRBV12-3/TRBV12-4	TRBJ2-1
CASSHLLAGEGTGELFF	-	TRBV6-2/TRBV6-3	TRBJ2-2
CSVEGRVYNEQFF	-	TRBV29-1	TRBJ2-1
CASSYMRQGTHEQYF	-	TRBV6-5	TRBJ2-7
CSAQTGSHEQFF	-	TRBV20-1	TRBJ2-1
CSARDAGESTDTQYF	-	TRBV20-1	TRBJ2-3
CASSVGSLGDTSYEQYF	-	TRBV9	TRBJ2-7
CASSKRKGTENTGELFF	-	TRBV12-3/TRBV12-4	TRBJ2-2
CAVLGGAEQFF	-	TRBV12-3/TRBV12-4	TRBJ2-1
CASTSGRASTDTQYF	-	TRBV5-1	TRBJ2-3
CASSLAAGTGDEKLFF	-	TRBV7-9	TRBJ1-4
CATSGGYNEQFF	-	TRBV24-1	TRBJ2-1
CASSPGTSSGNTIYF	-	TRBV4-3	TRBJ1-3
CASSYPGTQYF	-	TRBV5-1	TRBJ2-5
CASSFSRDTGELFF	-	TRBV12-3/TRBV12-4	TRBJ2-2
CASSLNRDRGYEQYF	-	TRBV7-9	TRBJ2-7
CATSREGQGSPTDTQYF	-	TRBV15	TRBJ2-3
CSARDPLAGGVHEQYF	-	TRBV20-1	TRBJ2-7
CATSDGTSGHGYTF	-	TRBV24-1	TRBJ1-2
CASSERDGVNTEAFF	-	TRBV6-1	TRBJ1-1
CASSQDISGRAFNEQFF	-	TRBV4-3	TRBJ2-1
CASSYRRWEQFF	-	TRBV6-2/TRBV6-3	TRBJ2-1
CSVEGTGRVNEQFF	-	TRBV29-1	TRBJ2-1
CASSLIGHGYTF	-	TRBV5-6	TRBJ1-2
CASSVLPGQGPPSTGELFF	-	TRBV27	TRBJ2-2
CASSIRDTGWETQYF	-	TRBV9	TRBJ2-5
CATSRDGGFDQPQHF	-	TRBV15	TRBJ1-5
CATAPRVYNEQFF	-	TRBV12-5	TRBJ2-1
CASSSPRDNSYEQYF	-	TRBV7-6	TRBJ2-7
CASRDPGTEYGYTF	medium-sized	TRBV2	TRBJ1-2
CASSRGQGAYEQYF	-	TRBV7-9	TRBJ2-7
CASSYGQGASEQYF	-	TRBV5-1	TRBJ2-7
CASSESVSYEQYF	-	TRBV2	TRBJ2-7
CASSPRTSGYNEQFF	-	TRBV25-1	TRBJ2-1
CASRPLQDGTEAFF	-	TRBV12-2	TRBJ1-1
CASGNPGTEETQYF	-	TRBV12-5	TRBJ2-5
CASSLVDTAYEQYF	-	TRBV5-5	TRBJ2-7
CASSMGLAGEGLQETQYF	-	TRBV11-1	TRBJ2-5
CSVFGGQVTDTQYF	-	TRBV29-1	TRBJ2-3
CASSILRGEETQYF	-	TRBV19	TRBJ2-5
CASSSLQRPATDTQYF	-	TRBV27	TRBJ2-3
CANFLAGSYNEQFF	-	TRBV2	TRBJ2-1
CASSPLAGNDGTQYF	-	TRBV27	TRBJ2-5
CASSLEGRGGNEQFF	-	TRBV7-9	TRBJ2-1
CASSADRSTDTQYF	-	TRBV19	TRBJ2-3